Listed below are T cell receptor beta chains from one sample, sequenced in a study of shared clonotypes between healthy human individuals. The method was immunoSEQ multiplex PCR; TCRdb's version includes in-frame clones alone and lacks a portion of them. Of approximately 2,000,000 clones in the sample, just under 95% were seen once. The sample was naive CD8+ T cells from PBMCs. The receptor set was obtained from a man younger than 30 in good health. Some clones in this sample may be carry-over from other donors' samples. Both conserved end residues are part of each CDR3. A D gene is named only where the DNA matches it firmly. Expanded clones get a size class; other rows say once, few or many, or leave the size out.

clone_size	v_call	d_call	j_call	cdr3_nt	cdr3_aa
-	TRBV28	-	TRBJ1-1	TGTGCCAGCAGTTTTGTACGAGGGAGGGAGAACACTGAAGCTTTCTTT	CASSFVRGRENTEAFF
-	TRBV19	TRBD2	TRBJ2-1	TGTGCCAGTAGTATAGGCGGGAGGGTTTACAATGAGCAGTTCTTC	CASSIGGRVYNEQFF
-	TRBV7-9	-	TRBJ1-2	TGTGCCAGCAGCCCGGACGGGGGGTCGGGCGAGTGGGGCTACACCTTC	CASSPDGGSGEWGYTF
once	TRBV10-3	-	TRBJ1-2	TGTGCCATCAGTTCGGGGGGTGGCTACACCTTC	CAISSGGGYTF
-	TRBV5-1	-	TRBJ2-7	TGCGCCAGCAGCTCTGGACGGGACTCCTACGAGCAGTACTTC	CASSSGRDSYEQYF
-	TRBV7-6	TRBD2	TRBJ2-7	TGTGCCAGCAGAACAGGGACTAGCTACGAGCAGTACTTC	CASRTGTSYEQYF
once	TRBV27	-	TRBJ1-2	TGTGCCAGCAGTTTTCTGGACTCCAAAGGATCTAACTATGGCTACACCTTC	CASSFLDSKGSNYGYTF
-	TRBV28	-	TRBJ1-1	TGTGCCAGCAGTTTAGGCCAGGGAGGCACTGAAGCTTTCTTT	CASSLGQGGTEAFF
once	TRBV10-1	-	TRBJ2-7	TGCGCCAGCAGTGAGTCTATCGGACCTATGAGTTACGAGCAGTACTTC	CASSESIGPMSYEQYF
-	TRBV7-8	-	TRBJ2-7	TGTGCCAGCAGCCCGAGGAGCGGCCGGGGATACGAGCAGTACTTC	CASSPRSGRGYEQYF
-	TRBV7-2	-	TRBJ2-3	TGTGCCAGCAGCTCCAGAGGGGCGGGCACAGATACGCAGTATTTT	CASSSRGAGTDTQYF
-	TRBV5-1	TRBD1	TRBJ1-5	TGCGCCAGCAGCTTTACAGGGGGTGGGGATCCCCAGCATTTT	CASSFTGGGDPQHF
-	TRBV7-9	-	TRBJ2-1	TGTGCCAGCAGCTTAATTCACAATGAGCAGTTCTTC	CASSLIHNEQFF
-	TRBV5-4	TRBD1	TRBJ2-1	TGTGCCAGCAGCGACGCGGACAGGGAGAATGAGCAGTTCTTC	CASSDADRENEQFF
-	TRBV11-2	TRBD1	TRBJ1-1	TGTGCCAGCAGCTTAGTCCGGCAGGGGGTTGAGAACACTGAAGCTTTCTTT	CASSLVRQGVENTEAFF
-	TRBV7-3	-	TRBJ2-1	TGTGCCAGCAGGTCCGGGCTGGTCTCCTACAATGAGCAGTTCTTC	CASRSGLVSYNEQFF
-	TRBV9	-	TRBJ2-2	TGTGCCAGCAGCGTAGGGGACACTTCCGGGGAGCTGTTTTTT	CASSVGDTSGELFF
-	TRBV4-1	TRBD1	TRBJ2-1	TGCGCCAGCAGCCTTACGCCAGGGACAGGGACAATTGAGCAGTTCTTC	CASSLTPGTGTIEQFF
-	TRBV27	-	TRBJ2-2	TGTGCCAGCAGTTTAGGACATACCGGGACAATGTTTGCCGGGGAGCTGTTTTTT	CASSLGHTGTMFAGELFF
-	TRBV29-1	-	TRBJ2-7	TGCAGCGTTGAGTTTGGTAGCTCCTACGAGCAGTACTTC	CSVEFGSSYEQYF
-	TRBV9	-	TRBJ2-3	TGTGCCAGCGGGAGCAGAAGAACCCCCAGTAGCGTGGATACGCAGTATTTT	CASGSRRTPSSVDTQYF
-	TRBV9	-	TRBJ2-7	TGTGCCAGCAGCGTAGGGGCCAGCGGTGCGACCTACGAGCAGTACTTC	CASSVGASGATYEQYF
-	TRBV5-1	TRBD2	TRBJ2-1	TGCGCCAGCAGCTTGGGTAACCCGGGACTAGCGGGAGGGTATGAGCAGTTCTTC	CASSLGNPGLAGGYEQFF
few	TRBV27	-	TRBJ1-2	TGTGCCAGCAGTCCCCGGGGACCGACCTATGGCTACACCTTC	CASSPRGPTYGYTF
-	TRBV5-8	-	TRBJ1-2	TGTGCCGCGGGGGGGGCGCGCGGCTACACCTTC	CAAGGARGYTF
-	TRBV28	-	TRBJ2-3	TGTGCCAGCAGTTTAGGGCCCGAGGGAGCAGATACGCAGTATTTT	CASSLGPEGADTQYF
-	TRBV27	-	TRBJ2-7	TGTGCCAGCGGACTAGGACAGATTGGGCAGTACTTC	CASGLGQIGQYF